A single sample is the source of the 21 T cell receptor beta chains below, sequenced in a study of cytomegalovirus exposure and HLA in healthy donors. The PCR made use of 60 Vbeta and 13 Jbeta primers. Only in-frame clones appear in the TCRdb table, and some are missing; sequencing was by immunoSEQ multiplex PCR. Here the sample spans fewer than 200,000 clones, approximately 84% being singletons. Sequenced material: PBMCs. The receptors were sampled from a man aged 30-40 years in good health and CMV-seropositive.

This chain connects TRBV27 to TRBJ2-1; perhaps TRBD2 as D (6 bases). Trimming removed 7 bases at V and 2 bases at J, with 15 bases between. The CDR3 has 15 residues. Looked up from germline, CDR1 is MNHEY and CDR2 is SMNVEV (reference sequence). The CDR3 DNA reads TGTGCCAGCACCTCCCTGGGACTCCCCTACAATGAGCAGTTCTTC. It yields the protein CASTSLGLPYNEQFF.

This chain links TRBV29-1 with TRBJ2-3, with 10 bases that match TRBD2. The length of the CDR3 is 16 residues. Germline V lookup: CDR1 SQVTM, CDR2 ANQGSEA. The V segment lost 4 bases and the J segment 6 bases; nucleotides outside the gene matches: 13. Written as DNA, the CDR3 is TGCAGCGTTGCTCGGGGGGCTAGCGGGAGTCCGGATACGCAGTATTTT. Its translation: CSVARGASGSPDTQYF.

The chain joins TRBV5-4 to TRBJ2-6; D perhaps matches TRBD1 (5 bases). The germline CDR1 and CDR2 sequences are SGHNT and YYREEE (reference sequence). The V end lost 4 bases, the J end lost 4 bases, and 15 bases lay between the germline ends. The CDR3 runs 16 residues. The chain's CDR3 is CASSQGRVAGANVLTF. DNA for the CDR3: TGTGCCAGCAGCCAAGGCAGGGTGGCAGGGGCCAACGTCCTGACTTTC.

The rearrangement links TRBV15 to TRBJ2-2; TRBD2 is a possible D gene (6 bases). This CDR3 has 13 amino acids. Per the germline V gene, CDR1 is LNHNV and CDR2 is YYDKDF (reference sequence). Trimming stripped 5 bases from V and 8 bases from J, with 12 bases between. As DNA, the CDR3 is TGTGCCACCAGCGGGACTTCGTGGGGGGAGCTGTTTTTT. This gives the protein CATSGTSWGELFF.

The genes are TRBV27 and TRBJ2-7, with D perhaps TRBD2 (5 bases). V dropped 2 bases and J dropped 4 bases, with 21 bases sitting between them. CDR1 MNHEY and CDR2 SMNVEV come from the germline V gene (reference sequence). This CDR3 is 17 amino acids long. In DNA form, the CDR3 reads TGTGCCAGCAGTTTAGACCCGCGGAGGCAGACCAAGTACGAGCAGTACTTC. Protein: CASSLDPRRQTKYEQYF.

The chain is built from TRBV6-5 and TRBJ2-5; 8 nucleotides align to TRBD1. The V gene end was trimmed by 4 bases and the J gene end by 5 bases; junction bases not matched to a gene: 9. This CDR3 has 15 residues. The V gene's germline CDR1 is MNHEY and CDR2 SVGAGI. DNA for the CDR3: TGTGCCAGCAGTTTCGCGGACAGGGTAGGGGAGACCCAGTACTTC. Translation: CASSFADRVGETQYF.

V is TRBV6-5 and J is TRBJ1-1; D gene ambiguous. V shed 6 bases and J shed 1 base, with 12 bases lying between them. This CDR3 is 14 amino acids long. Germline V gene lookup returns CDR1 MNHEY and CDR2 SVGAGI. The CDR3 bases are TGTGCCAGCAGCCCCAGGCCCAGGAACACTGAAGCTTTCTTT. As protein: CASSPRPRNTEAFF.

The CDR3 protein is CARAEDRGRTGELFF. In DNA, the CDR3 is TGTGCCAGGGCCGAGGACAGGGGACGCACCGGGGAGCTGTTTTTT. This rearrangement joins TRBV7-9 to TRBJ2-2, with 9 positions matching TRBD1. V lost 9 bases and J lost 4; bases outside the gene matches: 9. CDR1 and CDR2 (germline): SEHNR, FQNEAQ (reference sequence). CDR3 length: 15 residues.

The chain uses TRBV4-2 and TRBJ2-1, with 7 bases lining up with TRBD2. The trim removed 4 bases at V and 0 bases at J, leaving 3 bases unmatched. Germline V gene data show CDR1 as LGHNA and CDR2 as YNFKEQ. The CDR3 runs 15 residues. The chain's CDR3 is CASSPSGTSYNEQFF. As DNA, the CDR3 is TGTGCCAGCAGCCCGAGCGGGACCTCCTACAATGAGCAGTTCTTC.

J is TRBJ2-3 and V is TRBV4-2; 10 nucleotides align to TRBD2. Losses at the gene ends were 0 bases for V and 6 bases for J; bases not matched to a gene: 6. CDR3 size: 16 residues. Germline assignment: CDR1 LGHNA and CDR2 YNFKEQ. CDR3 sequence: CASSQEWLAGDDTQYF. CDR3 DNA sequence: TGTGCCAGCAGCCAAGAATGGCTAGCGGGAGATGATACGCAGTATTTT.

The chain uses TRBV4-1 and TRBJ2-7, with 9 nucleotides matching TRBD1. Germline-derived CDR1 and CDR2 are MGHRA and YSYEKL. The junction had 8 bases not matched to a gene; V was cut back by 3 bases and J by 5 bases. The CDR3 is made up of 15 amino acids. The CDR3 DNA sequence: TGCGCCAGCAGCCACTGGGGACAGGGTCTACACGAGCAGTACTTC. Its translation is CASSHWGQGLHEQYF.

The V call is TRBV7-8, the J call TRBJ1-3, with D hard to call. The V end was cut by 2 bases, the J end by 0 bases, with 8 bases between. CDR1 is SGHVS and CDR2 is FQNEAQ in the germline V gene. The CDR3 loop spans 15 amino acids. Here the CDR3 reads CASSLSASSGNTIYF. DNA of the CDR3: TGTGCCAGCAGCTTAAGTGCGAGCTCTGGAAACACCATATATTTT.

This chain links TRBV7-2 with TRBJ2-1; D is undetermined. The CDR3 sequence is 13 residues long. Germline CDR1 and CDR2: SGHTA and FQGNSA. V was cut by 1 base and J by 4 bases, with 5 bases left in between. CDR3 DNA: TGTGCCAGCAGCTTAGGCGCTTACAATGAGCAGTTCTTC. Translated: CASSLGAYNEQFF.

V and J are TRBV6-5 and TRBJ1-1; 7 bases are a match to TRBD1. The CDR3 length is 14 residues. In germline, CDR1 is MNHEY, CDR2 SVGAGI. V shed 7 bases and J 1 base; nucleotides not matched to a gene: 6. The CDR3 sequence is CASNPRTGNTEAFF. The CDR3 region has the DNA TGTGCCAGCAATCCGAGGACAGGGAACACTGAAGCTTTCTTT.

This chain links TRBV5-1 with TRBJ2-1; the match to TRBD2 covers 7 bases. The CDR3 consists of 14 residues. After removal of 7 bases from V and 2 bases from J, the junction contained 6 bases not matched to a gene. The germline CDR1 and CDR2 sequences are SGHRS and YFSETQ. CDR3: CASCAGETYNEQFF. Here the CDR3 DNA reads TGCGCCAGCTGTGCGGGAGAGACCTACAATGAGCAGTTCTTC.

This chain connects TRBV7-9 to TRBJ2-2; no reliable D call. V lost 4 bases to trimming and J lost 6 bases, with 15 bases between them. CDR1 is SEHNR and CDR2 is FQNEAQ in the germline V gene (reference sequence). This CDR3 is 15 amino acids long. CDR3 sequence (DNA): TGTGCCAGCAGCTATCTGGCTGGAGACCCCGGGGAGCTGTTTTTT. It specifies CASSYLAGDPGELFF.

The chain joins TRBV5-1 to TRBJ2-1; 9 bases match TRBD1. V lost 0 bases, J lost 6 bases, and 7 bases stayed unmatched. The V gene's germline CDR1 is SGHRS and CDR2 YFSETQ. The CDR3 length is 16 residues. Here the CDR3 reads CASSLAGQGGFNEQFF. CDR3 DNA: TGCGCCAGCAGCTTGGCGGGACAGGGAGGTTTCAATGAGCAGTTCTTC.

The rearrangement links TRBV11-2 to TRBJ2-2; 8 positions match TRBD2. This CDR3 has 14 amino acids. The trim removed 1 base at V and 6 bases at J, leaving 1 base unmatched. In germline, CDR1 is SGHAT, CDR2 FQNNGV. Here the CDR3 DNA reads TGTGCCAGCAGCTTAGCGGGAGGGGCCGGGGAGCTGTTTTTT. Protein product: CASSLAGGAGELFF.

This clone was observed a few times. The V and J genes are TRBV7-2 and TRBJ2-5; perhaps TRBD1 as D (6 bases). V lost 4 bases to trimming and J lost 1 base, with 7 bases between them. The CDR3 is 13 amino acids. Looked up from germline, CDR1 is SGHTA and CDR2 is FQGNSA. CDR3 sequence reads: CASSSDSQETQYF. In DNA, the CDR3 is TGTGCCAGCAGCTCGGACAGCCAAGAGACCCAGTACTTC. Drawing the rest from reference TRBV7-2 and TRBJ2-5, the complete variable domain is GAGVSQSPSNKVTEKGKDVELRCDPISGHTALYWYRQSLGQGLEFLIYFQGNSAPDKSGLPSDRFSAERTGGSVSTLTIQRTQQEDSAVYLCASSSDSQETQYFGPGTRLLVL.

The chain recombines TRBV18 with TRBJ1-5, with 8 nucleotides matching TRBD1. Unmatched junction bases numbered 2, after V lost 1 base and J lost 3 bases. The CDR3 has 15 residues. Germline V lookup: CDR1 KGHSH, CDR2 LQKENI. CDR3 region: CASSPQTGVNQPQHF. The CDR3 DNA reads TGTGCCAGCTCACCACAGACAGGGGTCAATCAGCCCCAGCATTTT.

The CDR3 loop reads CASSLVGTSGDNEQFF. DNA of the CDR3: TGCGCCAGCAGCTTGGTAGGGACTAGCGGTGACAATGAGCAGTTCTTC. This sequence joins TRBV5-1 and TRBJ2-1, with TRBD2 matching 11 bases. The CDR3 spans 16 residues. Germline CDR1 reads SGHRS; CDR2 reads YFSETQ. After removal of 0 bases from V and 5 bases from J, the junction contained 4 bases not matched to a gene.